These 30 T cell receptor beta chains share one sample of origin, sequenced in a study of blood T cells in healthy people across ages. With a J-beta primer mix and a sample-barcoded 5' primer, a second PCR ran about 7 to 12 cycles. TCRdb fed the 5' RACE reads into MiXCR, producing one record per CDR3 protein. The table has 1.5 million to 2 million distinct CDR3 sequences, roughly 30% seen once; the top ten hold 7% to 9%. Material: blood. Receptor source: a woman between 25 and 40 years old in good health.

Ten or more counts support this clonotype. V usage is TRBV29-1 and J usage is TRBJ1-2; D not resolved. Deletions cut 0 bases from V and 4 bases from J, with 12 bases between. Germline-derived CDR1 and CDR2 are SQVTM and ANQGSEA. The CDR3 loop spans 14 amino acids. CDR3 region: CSVEDLAVGYGYTF. Here the CDR3 DNA reads TGCAGCGTTGAAGATTTGGCAGTGGGCTATGGCTACACCTTC.

This clonotype came up a few times. The germline gene is not matched at one end of the junction; a read error may be the cause. The rearrangement links TRBV3-1 to TRBJ1-2; TRBD1 aligns across 8 bases. CDR1 and CDR2 (germline): LGHDT, YNNKEL (reference sequence). This CDR3 comprises 15 residues. CDR3 amino acids: CANSRGQGTNYGYTF. For the CDR3, the DNA is TGTGCCAACAGCCGCGGACAGGGAACTAACTATGGCTACACCTTC.

This clonotype turned up a few times. The chain couples TRBV20-1 to TRBJ2-2; D could derive from TRBD1 or TRBD2 (5 bases each). Trimming cost V 5 bases and J 4 bases, with 17 bases left between them. CDR3 length: 15 residues. The germline V gene has CDR1 DFQATT and CDR2 SNEGSKA (reference sequence). DNA for the CDR3: TGCAGTGCTCTACTTCTAGCAAGGGGCACCGGGGAGCTGTTTTTT. Protein product: CSALLLARGTGELFF.

The rearrangement links TRBV20-1 to TRBJ1-4; D is ambiguous. V lost 3 bases, J lost 5 bases, and 7 bases lay in between. This CDR3 comprises 12 residues. Germline CDR1 and CDR2: DFQATT and SNEGSKA (reference sequence). CDR3 region: CSARISNEKLFF. CDR3 DNA sequence: TGCAGTGCTAGGATCAGCAATGAAAAACTGTTTTTT.

This clonotype was seen only a few times. A much larger clone differs from this one at a single base, so this may be a read error. The gene calls are TRBV10-3 and TRBJ2-1, with D unclear. The CDR3 has 12 residues. Germline CDR1 is ENHRY and CDR2 is SYGVKD. The CDR3 reads CAIRESRDEQFF. DNA for the CDR3: TGTGCCATCCGTGAGTCTAGGGATGAGCAGTTCTTC.

A few counts support this clonotype. The chain carries TRBV7-2 and TRBJ2-1; D remains unclear. Trimming cost V 3 bases and J 8 bases, with 11 bases left between them. This CDR3 has 13 amino acids. Germline V gene data show CDR1 as SGHTA and CDR2 as FQGNSA. CDR3 sequence (DNA): TGTGCCAGCAGCTTTGGCAGGTTTGATGAGCAGTTCTTC. Its protein is CASSFGRFDEQFF.

This clonotype was seen a few times. The chain links TRBV7-9 to TRBJ1-5; D is undetermined. The CDR3 is made up of 14 amino acids. Germline values: CDR1 SEHNR, CDR2 FQNEAQ (reference sequence). V was pared by 5 bases and J by 7 bases, with 15 bases between. This CDR3 reads CASSDRFSEQPQHF. The CDR3 coding sequence is TGTGCCAGCAGCGACCGGTTCTCAGAGCAGCCCCAGCATTTT.

V usage is TRBV19 and J usage is TRBJ2-1; 7 positions match TRBD2. The ends lost 7 bases at V and 5 bases at J; junction bases unmatched: 17. Germline lookup yields CDR1 LNHDA and CDR2 SQIVND (reference sequence). The CDR3 runs 17 residues. CDR3 sequence: CASKARSGTTPNNEQFF. Here the CDR3 DNA reads TGTGCCAGTAAAGCCCGAAGCGGGACGACACCAAACAATGAGCAGTTCTTC.

This chain connects TRBV7-9 to TRBJ2-3; possibly TRBD1 for D (6 bases). Trimming pared 5 bases from V and 13 bases from J, leaving 16 bases between. CDR1 and CDR2 (germline): SEHNR, FQNEAQ (reference sequence). The CDR3 loop spans 12 amino acids. The CDR3: CASSETGSLEYF. CDR3 nucleotide sequence: TGTGCCAGCAGCGAAACAGGGAGCCTGGAGTATTTT.

This sequence joins TRBV10-3 and TRBJ1-6; weak D call: TRBD1 (5 bases). The V end was cut by 6 bases, the J end by 9 bases, with 12 bases between. Germline CDR1 and CDR2: ENHRY and SYGVKD. The CDR3 has 13 residues. CDR3 in amino acids: CAIRMDGGSPLHF. CDR3 DNA sequence: TGTGCCATCAGGATGGACGGGGGTTCACCCCTCCACTTT.

The V and J genes are TRBV28 and TRBJ2-5; 9 nucleotides align to TRBD1. Germline CDR1 and CDR2: MDHEN and SYDVKM. V shed 11 bases, J shed 4 bases, and the junction held 8 bases outside the gene matches. There are 13 residues in the CDR3. DNA for the CDR3: TGTGCCGCCGGGACAGGGTACGGAGAGACCCAGTACTTC. It yields the protein CAAGTGYGETQYF.

There are a few counts of this clonotype. The V gene is TRBV2, the J gene TRBJ2-1, with D unresolved. This CDR3 is 17 amino acids long. Germline assignment: CDR1 SNHLY and CDR2 FYNNEI. The V gene lost 4 bases and the J gene lost 0 bases, with 16 bases spanning the gap. CDR3 DNA sequence: TGTGCCAGCAGTGTTCTTCCGCGGTCCAGCTCCTACAATGAGCAGTTCTTC. Translation: CASSVLPRSSSYNEQFF.

This clonotype has a handful of counts. V and J are TRBV3-1 and TRBJ2-5, with no clear D. The V and J ends lost 1 base and 5 bases respectively, with 11 bases between them. CDR1 is LGHDT, CDR2 YNNKEL, per germline (reference sequence). This CDR3 has 14 residues. As DNA, the CDR3 is TGTGCCAGCAGCCAAGCCGCAGAAGGGGAGACCCAGTACTTC. Amino acid sequence: CASSQAAEGETQYF.

The V and J genes are TRBV14 and TRBJ2-1; 8 positions agree with TRBD2. Per germline, CDR1 SGHDN and CDR2 FVKESK. J lost 3 bases, V lost 0 bases, and 7 bases had no gene match. The CDR3 consists of 17 residues. The CDR3 region has the DNA TGTGCCAGCAGCCAAGAGGGCGGGAGGTTCCTCTACAATGAGCAGTTCTTC. It encodes CASSQEGGRFLYNEQFF.

The table lists this clonotype with many counts. The V gene is TRBV7-9, the J gene TRBJ2-5; D tentatively fits TRBD1 or TRBD2 (5 bases each). Trimming stripped 7 bases from V and 2 bases from J, with 11 bases between. This CDR3 has 13 amino acids. Germline loops: CDR1 SEHNR, CDR2 FQNEAQ (reference sequence). The CDR3 DNA reads TGTGCCAGCAACCCGGGACCTCAAGAGACCCAGTACTTC. Translating it yields CASNPGPQETQYF. Full variable domain (remainder filled in from reference TRBV7-9 and TRBJ2-5): DTGVSQNPRHKITKRGQNVTFRCDPISEHNRLYWYRQTLGQGPEFLTYFQNEAQLEKSRLLSDRFSAERPKGSFSTLEIQRTEQGDSAMYLCASNPGPQETQYFGPGTRLLVL.

This clonotype was counted between two and nine times. CDR3 in amino acids: CASSSIPGAVSTDTQYF. The CDR3 bases are TGTGCCAGCAGCTCTATACCAGGGGCGGTAAGCACAGATACGCAGTATTTT. The chain couples TRBV6-1 to TRBJ2-3; tentatively, D is TRBD1 (6 bases). The CDR3 covers 17 residues. Germline V gene lookup returns CDR1 MNHNS and CDR2 SASEGT. The germline V and J ends were trimmed by 6 bases and 0 bases, with 19 bases remaining between them.

Only a few counts were recorded for this clonotype. The chain couples TRBV5-6 to TRBJ2-5, with D possibly TRBD1 on 6 matching bases. The CDR3 is made up of 14 amino acids. The germline CDR1 and CDR2 sequences are SGHDT and YYEEEE. V was cut by 10 bases and J by 1 base, with 17 bases left in between. CDR3 sequence (DNA): TGTGCCGGCGGATCCGGGACACTCCAAGAGACCCAGTACTTC. Residues: CAGGSGTLQETQYF.

This clonotype was seen many times. The chain is built from TRBV14 and TRBJ2-7; TRBD1 matches at 10 bases. Per the germline V gene, CDR1 is SGHDN and CDR2 is FVKESK. J gave up 4 bases and V 3 bases, and 3 bases lay outside the gene matches. This CDR3 has 14 amino acids. CDR3 sequence: CASSHPGQGYEQYF. The CDR3 DNA follows: TGTGCCAGCAGCCATCCGGGACAGGGGTACGAGCAGTACTTC.

The chain links TRBV7-3 to TRBJ2-1; D could derive from TRBD1 or TRBD2 (6 bases each). CDR1 SGHTA and CDR2 FQGTGA come from the germline V gene. Trimming took 5 bases from V and 7 from J, leaving 15 bases between them. This CDR3 is 14 amino acids long. CDR3 bases: TGTGCCAGCAGCCAGCGGCAGGGGAGGAATGAGCAGTTCTTC. It translates to CASSQRQGRNEQFF.

A few counts support this clonotype. The chain recombines TRBV5-4 with TRBJ2-1; 10 bases are a match to TRBD1. CDR3 length: 13 residues. V was clipped by 10 bases and J by 9 bases; unmatched bases: 10. CDR1 and CDR2 from the germline V gene are SGHNT and YYREEE (reference sequence). CDR3 coding DNA: TGTGCCTACCCGGACAGGGGGTCCGGTGAGCAGTTCTTC. This codes for CAYPDRGSGEQFF.

Only a few counts were recorded for this clonotype. V gene TRBV5-1 combines with J gene TRBJ1-1; possible D gene TRBD1, 6 bases. The CDR3 has 15 amino acids. V lost 1 base to trimming and J lost 0 bases, with 10 bases between them. CDR1 SGHRS and CDR2 YFSETQ come from the germline V gene. The CDR3 nucleotides read TGCGCCAGCAGCTTGCTGCAGGGGCTGAACACTGAAGCTTTCTTT. Its translation is CASSLLQGLNTEAFF.

This sequence joins TRBV18 and TRBJ2-1; 9 nucleotides align to TRBD2. Germline CDR1 reads KGHSH; CDR2 reads LQKENI. CDR3 length equals 15 residues. V lost 3 bases, J lost 6 bases, and 6 bases stayed unmatched. CDR3 bases: TGTGCCAGCTCACCTCTCCCGACTAGCGGCAATGAGCAGTTCTTC. Translated: CASSPLPTSGNEQFF.

Ten or more counts support this clonotype. The rearrangement joins TRBV20-1 to TRBJ2-1, with 8 bases that match TRBD2. The CDR3 contains 12 residues. The V gene end was trimmed by 8 bases and the J gene end by 3 bases; junction bases not matched to a gene: 3. Germline values: CDR1 DFQATT, CDR2 SNEGSKA (reference sequence). The CDR3 region is CSRSGSYNEQFF. The DNA of the CDR3 is TGCAGTCGCAGCGGGAGCTACAATGAGCAGTTCTTC.

This chain links TRBV28 with TRBJ1-5; a weak D match, TRBD1 (5 bases). Trimming pared 3 bases from V and 7 bases from J, leaving 10 bases between. There are 13 residues in the CDR3. Germline lookup yields CDR1 MDHEN and CDR2 SYDVKM. CDR3 coding DNA: TGTGCCAGCAGTTTGTGGGACGTGCAGCCCCAGCATTTT. It translates to CASSLWDVQPQHF.

This clonotype was counted ten times or more. The chain is built from TRBV4-1 and TRBJ2-7; D unresolved. Germline loops: CDR1 MGHRA, CDR2 YSYEKL. This CDR3 contains 13 residues. V lost 1 base and J lost 4, with 8 bases in between. CDR3 amino acids: CASSQVVLYEQYF. The DNA of the CDR3 is TGCGCCAGCAGCCAAGTAGTCTTATACGAGCAGTACTTC.

This chain connects TRBV10-3 to TRBJ1-1; unclear D gene. Germline-derived CDR1 and CDR2 are ENHRY and SYGVKD. Trimming pared 1 base from V and 4 bases from J, leaving 4 bases between. This CDR3 comprises 12 residues. For the CDR3, the DNA is TGTGCCATCAGTGAGTTATCCACTGAAGCTTTCTTT. Protein sequence: CAISELSTEAFF.

This clonotype came up a few times. The chain carries TRBV2 and TRBJ2-1; D unresolved. The CDR3 totals 13 residues. Trimming pared 2 bases from V and 6 bases from J, leaving 8 bases between. Germline V gene data show CDR1 as SNHLY and CDR2 as FYNNEI. CDR3 amino acids: CASSEQGFNEQFF. In nucleotides, the CDR3 is TGTGCCAGCAGTGAACAAGGGTTCAATGAGCAGTTCTTC.

Turning to this clonotype: A read error may produce the germline difference seen at one junction end. The chain couples TRBV6-5 to TRBJ2-7; D unresolved. This CDR3 comprises 11 residues. Per the germline V gene, CDR1 is MNHEY and CDR2 is SVGAGI. Written as DNA, the CDR3 is TGTGCCGGCAGTACGGAGTACGAGCAGTACTTC. It translates to CAGSTEYEQYF.

V gene TRBV12-5 combines with J gene TRBJ1-2; 8 bases agree with TRBD1. V trimming: 9 bases; J trimming: 8 bases; junction bases outside the gene matches: 14. Germline-derived CDR1 and CDR2 are LGHNT and FRNRAP. The CDR3 runs 14 residues. The CDR3 here is CASSLGQASLGYTF. As DNA, the CDR3 is TGTGCTAGCTCCCTGGGACAGGCATCTCTCGGCTACACCTTC.

V gene TRBV7-2 combines with J gene TRBJ2-7; TRBD1 aligns across 7 bases. Germline assignment: CDR1 SGHTA and CDR2 FQGNSA. V lost 5 bases to trimming and J lost 6 bases; unmatched junction nucleotides: 10. The length of the CDR3 is 14 residues. The CDR3 loop reads CASSTGTAPSEQYF. CDR3 DNA sequence: TGTGCCAGCAGCACCGGGACAGCCCCCTCCGAGCAGTACTTC.